The T cell receptor (beta chain) described here comes from a study of CD8 T cells in Susac syndrome. With V trimmed by 6 bases and J by 5 bases, 16 bases remained unmatched. Germline V gene sequence: CDR1 LNHDA, CDR2 SQIVND (reference sequence). This CDR3 is built from 17 residues. Reverse transcription used about 0.45 to 1 ug RNA and random hexamers. MiXCR, run by TCRdb on the immunoSEQ multiplex PCR reads, gives a single entry per CDR3 protein. The sample has tens of thousands of distinct CDR3 sequences, roughly 94% seen once; the top ten hold around 0.25%. The J gene is TRBJ2-1, the V gene TRBV19; the match to TRBD2 covers 7 bases. The clonotype was recovered from a human donor in good health. The sequencing sample was made of CD8+ T cells from PBMCs. The CDR3 DNA follows: TGTGCCAGTAGCATCGACTACCGGGGGAGGGCCAACAATGAGCAGTTCTTC. Amino acid sequence: CASSIDYRGRANNEQFF.